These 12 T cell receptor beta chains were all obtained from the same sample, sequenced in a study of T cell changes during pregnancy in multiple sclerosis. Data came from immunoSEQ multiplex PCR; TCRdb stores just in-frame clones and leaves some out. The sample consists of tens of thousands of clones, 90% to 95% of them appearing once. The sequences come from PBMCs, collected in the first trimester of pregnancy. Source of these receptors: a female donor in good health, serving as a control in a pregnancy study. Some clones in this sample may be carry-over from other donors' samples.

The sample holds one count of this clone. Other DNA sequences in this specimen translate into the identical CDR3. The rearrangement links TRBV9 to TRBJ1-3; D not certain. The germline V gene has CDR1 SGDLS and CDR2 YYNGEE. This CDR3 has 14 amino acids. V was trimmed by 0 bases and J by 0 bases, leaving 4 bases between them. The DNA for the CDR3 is TGTGCCAGCAGCGTAGGTAGCTCTGGAAACACCATATATTTT. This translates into CASSVGSSGNTIYF.

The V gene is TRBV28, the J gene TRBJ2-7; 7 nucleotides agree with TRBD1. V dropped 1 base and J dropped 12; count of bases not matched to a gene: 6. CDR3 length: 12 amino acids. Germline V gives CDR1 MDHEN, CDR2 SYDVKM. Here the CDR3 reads CASSLSGQAPYF. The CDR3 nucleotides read TGTGCCAGCAGTTTATCTGGACAGGCCCCGTACTTC.

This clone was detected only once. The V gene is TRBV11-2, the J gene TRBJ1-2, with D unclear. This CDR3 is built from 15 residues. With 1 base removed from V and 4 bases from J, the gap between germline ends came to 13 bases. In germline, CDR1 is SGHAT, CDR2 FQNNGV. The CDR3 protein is CASSLAPEGFYGYTF. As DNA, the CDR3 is TGTGCCAGCAGCTTAGCGCCGGAGGGATTCTATGGCTACACCTTC.

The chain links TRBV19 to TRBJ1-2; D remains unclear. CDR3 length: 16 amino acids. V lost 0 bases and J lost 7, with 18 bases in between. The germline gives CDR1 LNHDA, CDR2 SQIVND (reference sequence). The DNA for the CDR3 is TGTGCCAGTAGTATAGATCTAGGACTCAGGATTGGTGGCTACACCTTC. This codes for CASSIDLGLRIGGYTF.

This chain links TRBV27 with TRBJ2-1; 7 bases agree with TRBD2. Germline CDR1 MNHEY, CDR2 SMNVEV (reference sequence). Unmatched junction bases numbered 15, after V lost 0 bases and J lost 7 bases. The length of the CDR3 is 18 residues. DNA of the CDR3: TGTGCCAGCAGTTTATCATTCCAGAGACTAGCTGGAATTAATGAGCAGTTCTTC. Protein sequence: CASSLSFQRLAGINEQFF.

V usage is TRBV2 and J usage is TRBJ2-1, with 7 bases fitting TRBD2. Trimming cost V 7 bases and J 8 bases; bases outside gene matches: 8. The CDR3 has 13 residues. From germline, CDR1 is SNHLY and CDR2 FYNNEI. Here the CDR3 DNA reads TGTGCCAGCATAAAGATAGCGGGTGATGAGCAGTTCTTC. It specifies CASIKIAGDEQFF.

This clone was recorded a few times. CDR3: CASSGGQVDQPQHF. The CDR3, as DNA: TGTGCCAGCAGTGGGGGACAGGTTGATCAGCCCCAGCATTTT. The rearrangement joins TRBV6-5 to TRBJ1-5; TRBD1 aligns across 8 bases. Trimming at V came to 5 bases and at J to 5 bases, leaving 5 bases not matched to a gene. Germline V gene data show CDR1 as MNHEY and CDR2 as SVGAGI. This CDR3 has 14 residues.

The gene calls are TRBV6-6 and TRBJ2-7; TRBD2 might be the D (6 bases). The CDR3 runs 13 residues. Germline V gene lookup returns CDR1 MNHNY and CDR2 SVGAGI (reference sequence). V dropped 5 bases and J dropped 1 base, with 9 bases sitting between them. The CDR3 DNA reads TGTGCCAGCAGTCCCGGGAGATCCTACGAGCAGTACTTC. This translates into CASSPGRSYEQYF.

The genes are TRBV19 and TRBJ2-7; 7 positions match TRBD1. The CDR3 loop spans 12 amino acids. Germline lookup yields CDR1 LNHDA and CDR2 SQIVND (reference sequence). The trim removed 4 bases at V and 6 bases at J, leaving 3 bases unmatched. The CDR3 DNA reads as TGTGCCAGTAGTACTACAGGGGTCGAGCAGTACTTC. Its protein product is CASSTTGVEQYF.

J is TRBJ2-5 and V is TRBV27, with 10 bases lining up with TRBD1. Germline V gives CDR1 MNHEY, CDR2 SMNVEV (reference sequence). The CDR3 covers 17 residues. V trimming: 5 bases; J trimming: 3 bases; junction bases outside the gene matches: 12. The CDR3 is CASSLNPTGTGEETQYF. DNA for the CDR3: TGTGCCAGCAGTCTTAATCCTACCGGGACAGGGGAAGAGACCCAGTACTTC.

CDR3 DNA sequence: TGTGCCAGCAGACTATATAGTAGCAATCAGCCCCAGCATTTT. Translated: CASRLYSSNQPQHF. V gene TRBV28 combines with J gene TRBJ1-5; no clear D gene. CDR1 MDHEN and CDR2 SYDVKM come from the germline V gene. Trimming removed 6 bases at V and 0 bases at J, with 9 bases between. The CDR3 has 14 amino acids.

In DNA, the CDR3 is TGTGCCAGCAGTTACAAGGGGGCCAGGGAGACCCAGTACTTC. It is translated as CASSYKGARETQYF. The V gene is TRBV25-1, the J gene TRBJ2-5, with TRBD1 matching over 7 bases. This CDR3 is 14 amino acids long. Germline assignment: CDR1 MGHDK and CDR2 SYGVNS. The trim removed 5 bases at V and 5 bases at J, leaving 8 bases unmatched. Based on the CDR3 plus reference TRBV25-1 and TRBJ2-5, the full variable domain is EADIYQTPRYLVIGTGKKITLECSQTMGHDKMYWYQQDPGMELHLIHYSYGVNSTEKGDLSSESTVSRIRTEHFPLTLESARPSHTSQYLCASSYKGARETQYFGPGTRLLVL.